These 16 T cell receptor beta chains originate from one sample sequenced in a study of cytomegalovirus exposure and HLA in healthy donors. With 60 Vbeta and 13 Jbeta primers, the PCR was carried out. Data came from immunoSEQ multiplex PCR; TCRdb stores just in-frame clones and leaves some out. Here the sample spans 200,000 or so clones, less than 85% being singletons. The specimen sequenced was PBMCs. Source of these receptors: a man aged 18-30 years in good health and CMV-seronegative.

This clone was seen more than once but under ten times. The chain uses TRBV6-5 and TRBJ2-1; TRBD1 aligns across 9 bases. Germline CDR1 is MNHEY and CDR2 is SVGAGI. The CDR3 sequence is 14 residues long. V shed 8 bases and J 8 bases; nucleotides not matched to a gene: 10. The CDR3 here is CASGLQGAMDEQFF. The CDR3 nucleotides are TGTGCCAGCGGCTTACAGGGGGCGATGGATGAGCAGTTCTTC.

V and J are TRBV29-1 and TRBJ1-1; 8 bases match TRBD1. Germline V lookup: CDR1 SQVTM, CDR2 ANQGSEA. V gave up 4 bases and J gave up 6 bases; unmatched junction bases: 4. This CDR3 region has 12 residues. CDR3 residues: CSVGQGKAEAFF. CDR3 coding DNA: TGCAGCGTTGGACAGGGGAAGGCTGAAGCTTTCTTT.

The V call is TRBV11-3, the J call TRBJ2-1, with D perhaps matching TRBD2 (5 bases). The length of the CDR3 is 13 residues. The V end was cut by 2 bases, the J end by 7 bases, with 9 bases between. Germline CDR1 is SGHNT and CDR2 is YENEEA. The CDR3 DNA reads as TGTGCCAGCAGCTTACGAGGGTATAATGAGCAGTTCTTC. Translated, it gives CASSLRGYNEQFF.

The rearrangement links TRBV27 to TRBJ2-5; the D is unclear. Germline V gene lookup returns CDR1 MNHEY and CDR2 SMNVEV (reference sequence). This CDR3 has 13 residues. Trimming took off 5 bases at V and 5 bases at J, with 12 bases between the two ends. CDR3 residues: CASSPPSRETQYF. The CDR3 DNA reads TGTGCCAGCAGTCCTCCGAGTCGGGAGACCCAGTACTTC.

CDR3 coding DNA: TGTGCCAGCATGAGGTCACAGGAGAGTCACGAGCAGTACTTC. It yields the protein CASMRSQESHEQYF. The chain couples TRBV6-5 to TRBJ2-7; maybe TRBD1 (5 bases). This CDR3 contains 14 residues. Germline CDR1 MNHEY, CDR2 SVGAGI. V gave up 7 bases and J gave up 5 bases, with 18 bases separating them.

The chain is built from TRBV5-1 and TRBJ1-1; TRBD1 matches 9 bases. With 3 bases clipped from V and 4 bases from J, the junction kept 10 bases outside the gene matches. CDR1 and CDR2 from the germline V gene are SGHRS and YFSETQ. The CDR3 is 16 amino acids. CDR3 protein: CASSSPGQGYGTEAFF. The CDR3 coding sequence is TGCGCCAGCAGCTCACCGGGACAGGGATACGGCACTGAAGCTTTCTTT.

The chain joins TRBV30 to TRBJ1-2; 8 nucleotides match TRBD1. Germline-derived CDR1 and CDR2 are GTSNPN and SVGIG (reference sequence). Trimming took 4 bases from V and 2 from J; bases not matched to a gene: 6. The length of the CDR3 is 14 residues. The CDR3 DNA reads as TGTGCCTGGACCCGGACAGGGTTGAACTATGGCTACACCTTC. Its protein product is CAWTRTGLNYGYTF.

CDR3 DNA sequence: TGTGCCAGCAGCCCCGGGACTCAAACAGATACGCAGTATTTT. This gives the protein CASSPGTQTDTQYF. The rearrangement uses TRBV5-6 and TRBJ2-3; D might be TRBD2 (6 bases). The CDR3 extends over 14 amino acids. V shed 4 bases and J shed 3 bases, with 12 bases lying between them. From germline, CDR1 is SGHDT and CDR2 YYEEEE.

The chain recombines TRBV5-4 with TRBJ2-7; 7 nucleotides line up with TRBD2. Germline V gene data show CDR1 as SGHNT and CDR2 as YYREEE (reference sequence). V lost 4 bases and J lost 6; bases outside the gene matches: 7. The CDR3 is 13 residues long. The CDR3 loop reads CASSGAGDLEQYF. The CDR3 DNA sequence: TGTGCCAGCAGCGGCGCGGGAGATCTCGAGCAGTACTTC.

A remark on this clone: The germline gene is not matched at one end of the junction; a read error may be the cause. This sequence joins TRBV6-1 and TRBJ2-7, with D possibly being TRBD1 (6 bases). The germline V gene has CDR1 MNHNS and CDR2 SASEGT. CDR3 length: 13 amino acids. The CDR3 region has the DNA TGTGCCAGCAGTGCACCAACCTCCCCCGGGACATCTTTC. Amino acids: CASSAPTSPGTSF.

About this clone itself: This same CDR3 is encoded by further DNA sequences in the sample. This rearrangement joins TRBV5-1 to TRBJ2-3, with 11 bases lining up with TRBD2. Germline V gene data show CDR1 as SGHRS and CDR2 as YFSETQ. This CDR3 has 16 residues. J lost 3 bases, V lost 0 bases, and 3 bases had no gene match. This chain's CDR3 is CASSLGLAGSTDTQYF. As DNA, the CDR3 is TGCGCCAGCAGCTTGGGACTAGCGGGAAGTACAGATACGCAGTATTTT.

This sequence joins TRBV10-3 and TRBJ1-3; D perhaps matches TRBD1 (6 bases). V was clipped by 3 bases and J by 2 bases, with 11 bases between them. The CDR3 loop spans 15 amino acids. The V gene's germline CDR1 is ENHRY and CDR2 SYGVKD. The DNA for the CDR3 is TGTGCCATCAGTGATGTCGGACAGACTGGAAACACCATATATTTT. As protein: CAISDVGQTGNTIYF.

This clone was observed a few times. The CDR3 loop is CASSPRQDYEQYF. CDR3 bases: TGTGCCAGCAGCCCGCGACAGGACTACGAGCAGTACTTC. The chain uses TRBV7-3 and TRBJ2-7; weak D call: TRBD1 (6 bases). Trimming pared 5 bases from V and 3 bases from J, leaving 11 bases between. The CDR3 contains 13 residues. CDR1 and CDR2 (germline): SGHTA, FQGTGA.

The chain employs TRBV10-3 and TRBJ2-7; the D gene is possibly TRBD2 (6 bases). In germline, CDR1 is ENHRY, CDR2 SYGVKD. This CDR3 is 13 amino acids long. With 7 bases removed from V and 6 bases from J, the gap between germline ends came to 16 bases. The CDR3 DNA is TGTGCCATCACAGACGGCGGGACTCGCGAGCAGTACTTC. The encoded protein is CAITDGGTREQYF.

The chain links TRBV2 to TRBJ1-5; D might be TRBD1 (6 bases). Trimming shortened V by 6 bases and J by 9 bases, and 27 bases separated the two germline ends. Looked up from germline, CDR1 is SNHLY and CDR2 is FYNNEI. This CDR3 comprises 17 residues. CDR3 region: CASSETGQPVDIGPQHF. CDR3 DNA sequence: TGTGCCAGCAGCGAAACAGGACAGCCCGTCGACATCGGGCCCCAGCATTTT.

This clone occurred a few times. The chain employs TRBV4-1 and TRBJ2-2, with 9 nucleotides matching TRBD2. V gave up 1 base and J gave up 5 bases; unmatched junction bases: 11. There are 18 residues in the CDR3. Germline CDR1 reads MGHRA; CDR2 reads YSYEKL. The CDR3 here is CASSQAIISGSRTGELFF. The CDR3 coding sequence is TGCGCCAGCAGCCAAGCAATTATTAGCGGGAGTCGGACCGGGGAGCTGTTTTTT.